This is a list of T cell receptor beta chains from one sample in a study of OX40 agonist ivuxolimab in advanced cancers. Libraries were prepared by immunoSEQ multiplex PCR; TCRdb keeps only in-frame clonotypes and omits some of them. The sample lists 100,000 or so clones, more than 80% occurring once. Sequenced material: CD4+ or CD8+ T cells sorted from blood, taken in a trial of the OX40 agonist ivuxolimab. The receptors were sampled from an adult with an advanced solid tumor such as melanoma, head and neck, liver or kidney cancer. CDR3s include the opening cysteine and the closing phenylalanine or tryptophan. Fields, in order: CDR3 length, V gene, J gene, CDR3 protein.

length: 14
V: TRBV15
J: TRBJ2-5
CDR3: CATSRDSRKETQYF

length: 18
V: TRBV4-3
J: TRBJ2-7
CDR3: CASSQAPAPGLGPYEQYF

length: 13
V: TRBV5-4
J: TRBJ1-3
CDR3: CASSLMAENTIYF

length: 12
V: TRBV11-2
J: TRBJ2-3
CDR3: CASSYSTDTQYF

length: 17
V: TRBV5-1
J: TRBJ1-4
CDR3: CASSSPGQGLANEKLFF

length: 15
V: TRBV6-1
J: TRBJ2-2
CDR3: CASSVIGGETGELFF

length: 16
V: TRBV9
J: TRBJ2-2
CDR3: CASSVLVGANTGELFF

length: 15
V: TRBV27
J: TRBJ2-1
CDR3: CASSLGPLAYNEQFF

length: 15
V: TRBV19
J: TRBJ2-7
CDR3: CASSRTVSSPYEQYF

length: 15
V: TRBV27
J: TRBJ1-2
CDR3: CASSSSGTTNYGYTF

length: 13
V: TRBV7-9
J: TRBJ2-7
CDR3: CASSGTGGYEQYF

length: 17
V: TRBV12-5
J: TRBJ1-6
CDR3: CASGFLRGLPENSPLHF

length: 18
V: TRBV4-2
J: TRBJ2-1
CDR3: CASSQAFRGQGSLNEQFF

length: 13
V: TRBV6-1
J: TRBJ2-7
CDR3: CASSEIQGGEQYF

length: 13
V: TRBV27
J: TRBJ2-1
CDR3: CASSLRGADEQFF

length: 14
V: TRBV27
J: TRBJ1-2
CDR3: CASSFGDRFYGYTF

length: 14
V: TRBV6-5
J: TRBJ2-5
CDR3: CASRTDRVWETQYF

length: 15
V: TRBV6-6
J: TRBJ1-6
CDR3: CASSYGLQANSPLHF

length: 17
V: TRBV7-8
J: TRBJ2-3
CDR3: CASSFPSTGTSVDTQYF

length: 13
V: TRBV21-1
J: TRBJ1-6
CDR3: CASPTAAGEPLHF

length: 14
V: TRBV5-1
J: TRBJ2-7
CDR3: CASSAQTGEDEQYF

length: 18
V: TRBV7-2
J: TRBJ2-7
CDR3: CASSFRGVAGGPGYEQYF

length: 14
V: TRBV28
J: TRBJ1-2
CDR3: CASSKAGDNYGYTF

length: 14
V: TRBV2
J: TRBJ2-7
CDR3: CASSVAGGSYEQYF

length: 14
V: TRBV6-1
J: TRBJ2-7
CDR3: CASSGGTDNYEQYF

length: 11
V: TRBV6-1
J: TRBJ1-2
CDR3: CASRDIYGYTF

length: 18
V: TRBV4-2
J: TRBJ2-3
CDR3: CASSQDLRLAGITDTQYF

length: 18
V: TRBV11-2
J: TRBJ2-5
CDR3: CASSLEKGLAAMWETQYF

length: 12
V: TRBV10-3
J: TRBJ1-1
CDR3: CAISPLNTEAFF

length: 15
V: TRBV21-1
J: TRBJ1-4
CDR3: CASSTPGTGIEKLFF

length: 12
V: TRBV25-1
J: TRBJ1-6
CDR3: CASSEYTAPLHF

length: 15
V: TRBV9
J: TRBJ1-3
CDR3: CASSVGGVAGNTIYF

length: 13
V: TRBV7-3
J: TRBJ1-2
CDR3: CASSLTSNYGYTF

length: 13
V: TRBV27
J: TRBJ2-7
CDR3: CASSLAGLGEQYF

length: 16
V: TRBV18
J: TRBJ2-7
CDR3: CASSPASGDSSYEQYF

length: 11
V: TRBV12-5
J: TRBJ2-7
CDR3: CASGYSYEQYF

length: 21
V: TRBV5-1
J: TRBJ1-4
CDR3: CASSLETIPGQGSATNEKLFF

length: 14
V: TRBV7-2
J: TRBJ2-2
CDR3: CASSLAGRTGELFF

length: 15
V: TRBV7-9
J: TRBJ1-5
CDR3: CASSLEDRDDQPQHF

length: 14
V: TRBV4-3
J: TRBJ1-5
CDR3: CASSQGTGSGPQHF

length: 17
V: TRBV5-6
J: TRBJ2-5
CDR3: CASSSSMTSGGSEIQYF

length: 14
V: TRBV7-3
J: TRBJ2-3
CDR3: CASSLGHYTDTQYF

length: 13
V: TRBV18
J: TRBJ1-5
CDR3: CASSPNSEAPQHF

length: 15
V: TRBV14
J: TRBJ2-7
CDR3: CASSPIGTGEYEQYF

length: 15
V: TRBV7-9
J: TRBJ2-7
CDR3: CASSSGLAGVYEQYF

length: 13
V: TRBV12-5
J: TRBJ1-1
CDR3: CASGLVGWTEAFF

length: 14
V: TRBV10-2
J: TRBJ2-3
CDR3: CASTLAGGTDTQYF

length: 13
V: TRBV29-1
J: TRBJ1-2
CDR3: CSVVIADPYGYTF

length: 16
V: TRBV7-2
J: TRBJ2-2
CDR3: CASSLVSGGNTGELFF

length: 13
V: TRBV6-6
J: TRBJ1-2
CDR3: CATFRAEHYGYTF

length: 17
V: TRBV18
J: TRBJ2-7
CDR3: CASSPLGPGAQGDEQYF

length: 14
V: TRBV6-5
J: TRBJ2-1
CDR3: CASMHYASYNEQFF

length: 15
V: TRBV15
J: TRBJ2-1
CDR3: CATSLSSGGADEQFF

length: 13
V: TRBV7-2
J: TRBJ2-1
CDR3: CASSLVGVNEQFF

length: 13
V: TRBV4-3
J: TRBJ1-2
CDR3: CASSQTGYYGYTF

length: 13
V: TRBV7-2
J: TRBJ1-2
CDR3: CASSLDKSGGYTF

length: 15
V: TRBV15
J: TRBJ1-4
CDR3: CATSIYRGTNEKLFF

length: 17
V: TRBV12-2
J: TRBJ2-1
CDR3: CASRLAGTSGSRNEQFF

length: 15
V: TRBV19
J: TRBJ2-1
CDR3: CASSMGGVWDNEQFF